The entry below describes one TCR beta chain. Antigen: not known. 13 Jbeta primers and 60 Vbeta primers were used for the PCR. The repertoire was sequenced with immunoSEQ multiplex PCR; TCRdb's copy has only in-frame clones and lacks some. This table holds around 150,000 clones, roughly 70% found once. The sample comes from a study of cytomegalovirus exposure and HLA in healthy donors. General study findings and limits: Earlier analysis looked at TCR beta V segments, and most were productive about 90% or about 30% of the time. It was assumed in the presence/absence analyses that sequencing depth was roughly uniform across donors.

CDR3 length equals 14 residues. Germline V gives CDR1 MDHEN, CDR2 SYDVKM. Trimming left V 6 bases short and J 2 bases short, with 14 bases between. The origin of this receptor is a male donor in good health and CMV-seronegative. Material for sequencing was PBMCs. The V call is TRBV28, the J call TRBJ2-7; D call uncertain. Here the CDR3 reads CASSPPTVTYEQYF. The CDR3 bases are TGTGCCAGCAGCCCACCGACTGTGACCTACGAGCAGTACTTC.